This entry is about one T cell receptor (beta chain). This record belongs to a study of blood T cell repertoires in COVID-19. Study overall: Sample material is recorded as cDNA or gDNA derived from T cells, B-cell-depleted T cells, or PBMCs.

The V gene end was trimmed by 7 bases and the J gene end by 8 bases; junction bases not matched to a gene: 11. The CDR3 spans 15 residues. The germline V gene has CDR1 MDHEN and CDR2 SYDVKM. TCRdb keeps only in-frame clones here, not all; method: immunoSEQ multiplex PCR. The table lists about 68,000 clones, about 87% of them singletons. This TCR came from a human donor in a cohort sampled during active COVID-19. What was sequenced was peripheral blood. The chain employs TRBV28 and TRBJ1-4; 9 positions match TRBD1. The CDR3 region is CASTDEGTGWEKLFF. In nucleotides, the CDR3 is TGTGCCAGCACCGACGAGGGGACAGGGTGGGAAAAACTGTTTTTT.